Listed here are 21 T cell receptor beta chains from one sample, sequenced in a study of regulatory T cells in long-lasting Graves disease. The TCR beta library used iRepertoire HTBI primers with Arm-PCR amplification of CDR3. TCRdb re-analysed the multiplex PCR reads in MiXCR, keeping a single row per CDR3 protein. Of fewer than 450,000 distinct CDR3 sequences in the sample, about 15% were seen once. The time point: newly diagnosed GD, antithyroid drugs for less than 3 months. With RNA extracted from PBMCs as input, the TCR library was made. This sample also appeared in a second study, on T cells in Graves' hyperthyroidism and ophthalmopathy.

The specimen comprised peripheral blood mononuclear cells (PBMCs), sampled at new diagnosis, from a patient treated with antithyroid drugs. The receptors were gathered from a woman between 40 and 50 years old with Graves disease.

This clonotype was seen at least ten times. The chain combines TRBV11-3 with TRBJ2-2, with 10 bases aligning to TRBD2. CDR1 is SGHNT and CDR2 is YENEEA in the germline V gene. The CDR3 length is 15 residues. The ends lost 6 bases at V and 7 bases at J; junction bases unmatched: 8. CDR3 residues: CASSPSGRAGGELFF. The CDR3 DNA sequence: TGTGCCAGCAGTCCAAGCGGGAGGGCCGGCGGGGAGCTGTTTTTT. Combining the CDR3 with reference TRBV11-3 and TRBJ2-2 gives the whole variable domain EAGVVQSPRYKIIEKKQPVAFWCNPISGHNTLYWYLQNLGQGPELLIRYENEEAVDDSQLPKDRFSAERLKGVDSTLKIQPAELGDSAVYLCASSPSGRAGGELFFGEGSRLTVL.

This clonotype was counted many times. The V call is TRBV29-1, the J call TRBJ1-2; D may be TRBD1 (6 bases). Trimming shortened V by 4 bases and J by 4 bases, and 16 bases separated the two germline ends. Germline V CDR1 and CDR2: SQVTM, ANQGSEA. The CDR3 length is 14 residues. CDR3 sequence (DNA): TGCAGCGTTGTAGATAACAGGGAGACCTATGGCTACACCTTC. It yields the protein CSVVDNRETYGYTF.

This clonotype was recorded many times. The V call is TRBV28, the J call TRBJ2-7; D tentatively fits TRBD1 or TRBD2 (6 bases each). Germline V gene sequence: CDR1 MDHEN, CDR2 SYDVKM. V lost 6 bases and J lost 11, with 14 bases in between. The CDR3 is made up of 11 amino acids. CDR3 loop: CASSPRGDKYF. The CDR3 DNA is TGTGCCAGCAGCCCGAGGGGGGATAAGTACTTC.

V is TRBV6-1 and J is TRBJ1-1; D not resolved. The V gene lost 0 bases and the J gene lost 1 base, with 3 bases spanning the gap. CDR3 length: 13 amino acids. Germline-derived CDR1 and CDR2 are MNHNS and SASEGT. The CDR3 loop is CASSEATNTEAFF. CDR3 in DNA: TGTGCCAGCAGTGAAGCTACGAACACTGAAGCTTTCTTT.

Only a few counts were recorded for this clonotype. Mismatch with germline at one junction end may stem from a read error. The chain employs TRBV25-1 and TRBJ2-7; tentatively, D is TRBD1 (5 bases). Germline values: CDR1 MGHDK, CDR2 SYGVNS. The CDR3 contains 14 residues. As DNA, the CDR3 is TGTGCCAGCCGTGAGACAGCGCGAAGCCACGAGCAGTACTTC. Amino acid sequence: CASRETARSHEQYF.

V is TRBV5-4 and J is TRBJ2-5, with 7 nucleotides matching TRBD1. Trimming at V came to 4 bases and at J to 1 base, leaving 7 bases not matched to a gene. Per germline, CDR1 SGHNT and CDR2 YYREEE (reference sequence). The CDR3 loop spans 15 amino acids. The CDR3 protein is CASSPLTGFQETQYF. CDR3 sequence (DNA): TGTGCCAGCAGCCCCTTGACAGGGTTCCAAGAGACCCAGTACTTC. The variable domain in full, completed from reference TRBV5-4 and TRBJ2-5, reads ETGVTQSPTHLIKTRGQQVTLRCSSQSGHNTVSWYQQALGQGPQFIFQYYREEENGRGNFPPRFSGLQFPNYSSELNVNALELDDSALYLCASSPLTGFQETQYFGPGTRLLVL.

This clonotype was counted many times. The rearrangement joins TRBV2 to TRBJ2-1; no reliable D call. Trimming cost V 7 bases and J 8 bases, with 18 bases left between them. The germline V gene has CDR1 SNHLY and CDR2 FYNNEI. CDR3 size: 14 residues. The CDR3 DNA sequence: TGTGCCAGCATAGCCGATACCTTTCGGGATGAGCAGTTCTTC. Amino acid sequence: CASIADTFRDEQFF.

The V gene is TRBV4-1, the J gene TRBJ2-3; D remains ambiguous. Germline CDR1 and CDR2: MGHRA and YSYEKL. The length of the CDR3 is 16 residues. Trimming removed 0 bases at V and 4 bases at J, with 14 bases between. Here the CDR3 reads CASSQEVGPGADTQYF. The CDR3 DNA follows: TGCGCCAGCAGCCAAGAGGTCGGACCAGGTGCAGATACGCAGTATTTT.

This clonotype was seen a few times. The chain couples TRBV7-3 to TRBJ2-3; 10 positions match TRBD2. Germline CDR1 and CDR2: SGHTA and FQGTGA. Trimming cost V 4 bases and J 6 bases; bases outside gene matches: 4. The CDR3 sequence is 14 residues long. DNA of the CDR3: TGTGCCAGCAGCTCTTCTAGCGGGAGTGATACGCAGTATTTT. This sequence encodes CASSSSSGSDTQYF.

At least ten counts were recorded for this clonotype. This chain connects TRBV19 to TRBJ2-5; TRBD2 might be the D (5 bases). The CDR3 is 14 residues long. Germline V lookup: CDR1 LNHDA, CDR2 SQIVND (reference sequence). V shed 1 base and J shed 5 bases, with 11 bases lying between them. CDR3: CASSIAGEMETQYF. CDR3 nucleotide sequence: TGTGCCAGTAGTATAGCCGGGGAGATGGAGACCCAGTACTTC.

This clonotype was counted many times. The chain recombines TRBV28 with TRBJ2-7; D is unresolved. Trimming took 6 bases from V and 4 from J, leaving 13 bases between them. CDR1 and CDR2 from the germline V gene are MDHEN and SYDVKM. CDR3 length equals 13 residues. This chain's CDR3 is CASSSVWKYEQYF. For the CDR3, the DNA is TGTGCCAGCAGCTCTGTCTGGAAGTACGAGCAGTACTTC.

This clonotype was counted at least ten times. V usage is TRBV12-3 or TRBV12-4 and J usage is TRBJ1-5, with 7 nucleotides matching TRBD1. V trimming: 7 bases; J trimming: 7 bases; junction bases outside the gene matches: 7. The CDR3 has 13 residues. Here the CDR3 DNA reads TGTGCCAGCACCCGGGACAGTGGGCAGCCCCAGCATTTT. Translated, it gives CASTRDSGQPQHF.

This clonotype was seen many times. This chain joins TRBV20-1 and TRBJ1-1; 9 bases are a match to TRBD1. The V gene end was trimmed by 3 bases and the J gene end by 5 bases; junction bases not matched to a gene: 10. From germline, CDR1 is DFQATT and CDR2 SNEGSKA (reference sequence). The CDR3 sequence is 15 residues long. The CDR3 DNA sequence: TGCAGTGCTAGGACCCCGGGGACAGGGCGTACTGAAGCTTTCTTT. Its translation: CSARTPGTGRTEAFF.

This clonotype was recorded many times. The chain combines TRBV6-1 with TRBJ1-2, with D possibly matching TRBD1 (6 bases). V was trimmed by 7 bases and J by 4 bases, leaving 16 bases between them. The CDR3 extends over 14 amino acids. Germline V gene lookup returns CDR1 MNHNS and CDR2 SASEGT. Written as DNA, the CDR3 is TGTGCCAGCAAAAGCCAGGGGACGGTCTATGGCTACACCTTC. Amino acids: CASKSQGTVYGYTF.

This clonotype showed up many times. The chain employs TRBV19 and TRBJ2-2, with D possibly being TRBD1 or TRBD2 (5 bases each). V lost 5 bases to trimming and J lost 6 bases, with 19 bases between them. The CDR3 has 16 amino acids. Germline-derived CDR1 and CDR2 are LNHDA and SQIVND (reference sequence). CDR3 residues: CASSVFRDRTAGELFF. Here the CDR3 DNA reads TGTGCCAGTAGTGTTTTCCGGGACCGCACGGCCGGGGAGCTGTTTTTT.

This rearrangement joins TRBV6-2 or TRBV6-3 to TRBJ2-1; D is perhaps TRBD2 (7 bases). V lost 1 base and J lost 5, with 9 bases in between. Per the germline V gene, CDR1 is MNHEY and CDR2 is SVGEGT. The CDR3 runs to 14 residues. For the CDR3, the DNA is TGTGCCAGCAGTTACTTAGGGGGGGACAATGAGCAGTTCTTC. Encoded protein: CASSYLGGDNEQFF.

CDR3 coding DNA: TGTGCCAGCAGTTATACAGGGGATCTGGAAAAACTGTTTTTT. Translating it yields CASSYTGDLEKLFF. V gene TRBV7-2 combines with J gene TRBJ1-4; 7 positions agree with TRBD1. Trimming cost V 6 bases and J 8 bases; bases outside gene matches: 9. Per germline, CDR1 SGHTA and CDR2 FQGNSA. The length of the CDR3 is 14 residues.

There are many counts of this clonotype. CDR3 bases: TGTGCCAGCAGTCCTAGCGGGTGGATTTCTAGCACAGATACGCAGTATTTT. The encoded protein is CASSPSGWISSTDTQYF. The chain uses TRBV12-3 or TRBV12-4 and TRBJ2-3; 8 bases match TRBD2. J gave up 0 bases and V 5 bases, and 10 bases lay outside the gene matches. The length of the CDR3 is 17 residues.

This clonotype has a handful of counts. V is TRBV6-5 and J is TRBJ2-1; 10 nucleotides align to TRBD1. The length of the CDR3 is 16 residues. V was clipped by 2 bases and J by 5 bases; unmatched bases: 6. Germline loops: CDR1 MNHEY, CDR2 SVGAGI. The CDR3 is CASSYGTGVGNNEQFF. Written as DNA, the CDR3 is TGTGCCAGCAGTTACGGGACAGGGGTGGGAAACAATGAGCAGTTCTTC.

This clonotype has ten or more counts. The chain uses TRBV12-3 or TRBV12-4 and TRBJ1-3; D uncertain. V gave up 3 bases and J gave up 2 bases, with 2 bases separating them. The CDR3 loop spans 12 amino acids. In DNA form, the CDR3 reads TGTGCCAGCAGTTTCCCTGGAAACACCATATATTTT. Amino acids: CASSFPGNTIYF.

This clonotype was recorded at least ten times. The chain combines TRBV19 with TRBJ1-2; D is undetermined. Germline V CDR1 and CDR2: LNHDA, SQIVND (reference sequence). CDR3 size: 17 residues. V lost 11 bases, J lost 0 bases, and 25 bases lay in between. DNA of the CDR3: TGTGCCTCATACTCCTTGGGCCCGAAATCCACTAACTATGGCTACACCTTC. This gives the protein CASYSLGPKSTNYGYTF.